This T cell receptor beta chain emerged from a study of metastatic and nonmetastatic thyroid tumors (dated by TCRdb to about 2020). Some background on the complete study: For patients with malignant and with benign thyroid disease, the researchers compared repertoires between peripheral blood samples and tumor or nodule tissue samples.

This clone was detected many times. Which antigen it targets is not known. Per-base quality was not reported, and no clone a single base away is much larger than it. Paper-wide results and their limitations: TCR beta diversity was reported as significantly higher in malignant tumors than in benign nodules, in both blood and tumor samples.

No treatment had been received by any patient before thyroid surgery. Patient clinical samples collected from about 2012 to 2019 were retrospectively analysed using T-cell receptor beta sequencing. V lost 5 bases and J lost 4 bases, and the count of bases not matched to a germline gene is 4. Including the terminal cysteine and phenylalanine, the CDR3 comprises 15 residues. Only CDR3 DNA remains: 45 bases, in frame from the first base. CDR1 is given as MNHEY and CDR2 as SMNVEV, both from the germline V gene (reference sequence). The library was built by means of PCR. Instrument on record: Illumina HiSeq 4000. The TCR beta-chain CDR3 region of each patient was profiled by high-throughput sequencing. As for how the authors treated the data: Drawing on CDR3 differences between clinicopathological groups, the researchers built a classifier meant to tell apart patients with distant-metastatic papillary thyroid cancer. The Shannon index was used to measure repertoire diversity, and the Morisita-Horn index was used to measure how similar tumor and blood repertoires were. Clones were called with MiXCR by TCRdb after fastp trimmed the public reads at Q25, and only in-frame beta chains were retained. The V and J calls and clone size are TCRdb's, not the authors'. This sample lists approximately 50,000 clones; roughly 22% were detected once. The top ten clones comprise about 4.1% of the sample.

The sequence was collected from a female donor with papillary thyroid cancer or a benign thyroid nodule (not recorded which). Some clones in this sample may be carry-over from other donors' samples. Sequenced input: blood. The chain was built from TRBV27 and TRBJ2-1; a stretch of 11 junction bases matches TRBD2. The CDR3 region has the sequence CASSQGLAVYNEQFF. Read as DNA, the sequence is TGTGCCAGCAGTCAGGGACTAGCGGTGTACAATGAGCAGTTCTTC.